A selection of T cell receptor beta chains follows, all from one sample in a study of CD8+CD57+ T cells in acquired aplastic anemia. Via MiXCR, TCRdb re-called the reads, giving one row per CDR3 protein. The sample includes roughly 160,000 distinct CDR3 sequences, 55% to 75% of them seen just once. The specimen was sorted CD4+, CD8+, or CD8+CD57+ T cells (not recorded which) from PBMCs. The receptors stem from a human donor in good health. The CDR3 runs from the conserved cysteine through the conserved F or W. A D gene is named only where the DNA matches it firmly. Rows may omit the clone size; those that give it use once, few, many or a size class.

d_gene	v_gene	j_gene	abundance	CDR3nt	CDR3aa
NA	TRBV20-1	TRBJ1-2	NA	TGCAGTGCTAGAGATCAACCGGGACCTTCTTCTAACTATGGCTACACCTTC	CSARDQPGPSSNYGYTF
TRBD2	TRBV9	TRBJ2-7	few	TGTGCCAGCAGCGTGGGGGGGTCGGGCTACTACGAGCAGTACTTC	CASSVGGSGYYEQYF
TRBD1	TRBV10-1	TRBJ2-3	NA	TGCGCCAGCAGTGAGTTTCAGGGGGCGCACACAGATACGCAGTATTTT	CASSEFQGAHTDTQYF
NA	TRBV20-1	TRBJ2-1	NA	TGCAGTGTGTGGGCCTATGACAATGAGCAGTTCTTC	CSVWAYDNEQFF
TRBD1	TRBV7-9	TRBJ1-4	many	TGTGCCAGCAGCTCACGGGACGGGACAGGGCTTGAAAAACTGTTTTTT	CASSSRDGTGLEKLFF
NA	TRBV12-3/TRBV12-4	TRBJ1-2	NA	TGTGCCAGCAGCGTAACCGTTAACTATGGCTACACCTTC	CASSVTVNYGYTF
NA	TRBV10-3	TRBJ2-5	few	TGTGCCATCAGTGCGCCTAGCGACCAAGAGACCCAGTACTTC	CAISAPSDQETQYF
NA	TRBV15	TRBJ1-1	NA	TGTGCCACCAGCAGAGGACAGGTTGAAGCTTTCTTT	CATSRGQVEAFF
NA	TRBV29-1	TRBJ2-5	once	TGCAGCGTTGACTCGGTCGGGACGGGCCAAGAGACCCAGTACTTC	CSVDSVGTGQETQYF
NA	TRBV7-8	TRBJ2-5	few	TGTGCCAGCAGCTTAGGGGCCGACCGTAGGAGGGAGACCCAGTACTTC	CASSLGADRRRETQYF
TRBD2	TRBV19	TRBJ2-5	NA	TGTGCCAGTAGTATATTGTCTAGCGGGAAGCAGACCCAGTACTTC	CASSILSSGKQTQYF
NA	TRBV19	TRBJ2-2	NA	TGTGCCAGTAGTATTTCGGGGATCGCCGGGGAGCTGTTTTTT	CASSISGIAGELFF
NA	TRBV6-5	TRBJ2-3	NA	TGTGCCAGCAGTTACGTACGGGGTAGCACAGATACGCAGTATTTT	CASSYVRGSTDTQYF
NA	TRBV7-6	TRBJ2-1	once	TGTGCCAGCAGCTTAGCGGACCCCACCCGGGATGAGCAGTTCTTC	CASSLADPTRDEQFF
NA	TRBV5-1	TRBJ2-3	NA	TGCGCCAGCAGCTTGATCGCCAGCAGAGGCGTAGATACGCAGTATTTT	CASSLIASRGVDTQYF
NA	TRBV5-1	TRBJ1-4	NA	TGTGCCAGCACCGAATACAGTGAAAAACTGTTTTTT	CASTEYSEKLFF
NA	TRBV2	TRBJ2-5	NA	TGTGCCAGCGCTCGGGGCGAGACCCAGTACTTC	CASARGETQYF
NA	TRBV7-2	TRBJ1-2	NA	TGTGCCAGCAGCCCGGACATTACCTATGGCTACACCTTC	CASSPDITYGYTF
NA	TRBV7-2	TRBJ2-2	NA	TGTGCCAGCAGCCGCTCCGGGCCTACGAACACCGGGGAGCTGTTTTTT	CASSRSGPTNTGELFF
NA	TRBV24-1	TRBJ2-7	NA	TGTGCCACCAGTCTCGGGTCCTACGAGCAGTACTTC	CATSLGSYEQYF
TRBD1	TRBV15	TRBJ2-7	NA	TGTGCCACCAGCAGAGATGGGGACAGGGGGATTTCCTACGAGCAGTACTTC	CATSRDGDRGISYEQYF
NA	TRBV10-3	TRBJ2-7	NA	TGTGCCATCAGTGAGTCGACGGTCTACGAGCAGTACTTC	CAISESTVYEQYF
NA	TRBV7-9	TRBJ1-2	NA	TGTGCCAGCAGCCAAGCCGGGACGGCGGGCTATGGCTACACCTTC	CASSQAGTAGYGYTF
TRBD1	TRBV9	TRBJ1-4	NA	TGTGCCAGCAGCGGACGACAGGGGGGGATTGAAAAACTGTTTTTT	CASSGRQGGIEKLFF
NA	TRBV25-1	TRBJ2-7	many	TGTGCCAGCAGTGCTCCGGGACAACTTTACGAGCAGTACTTC	CASSAPGQLYEQYF
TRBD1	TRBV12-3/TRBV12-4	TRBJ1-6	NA	TGTGCCAGCAGACGGACAGGGGGGAGTTCACCCCTCCACTTT	CASRRTGGSSPLHF
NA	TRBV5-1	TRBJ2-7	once	TGCGCCAGCAGCGTCCCCTCCGACGAGCAGTACTTC	CASSVPSDEQYF
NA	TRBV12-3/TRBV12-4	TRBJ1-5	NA	TGTGCCAGCAGTTTACGAACAGGGAGCAATCAGCCCCAGCATTTT	CASSLRTGSNQPQHF
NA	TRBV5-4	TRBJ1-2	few	TGTGCCAGCAGCTTGACGGCTAACTATGGCTACACCTTC	CASSLTANYGYTF
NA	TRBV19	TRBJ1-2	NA	TGTGCCAGTAGGAAGGACGGGAACCATGGCTACACCTTC	CASRKDGNHGYTF
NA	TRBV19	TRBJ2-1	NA	TGTGCCAGTAGTATAGAGATATTTTACAATGAGCAGTTCTTC	CASSIEIFYNEQFF
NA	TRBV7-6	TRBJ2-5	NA	TGCGCCAGCAGCTTGGGGGGGGGCCAAGCGGAGGAGACCCAGTACTTC	CASSLGGGQAEETQYF
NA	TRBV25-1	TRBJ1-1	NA	TGTGCCAGCAGTGACAGAAGACTGAGGGCTGAAGCTTTCTTT	CASSDRRLRAEAFF
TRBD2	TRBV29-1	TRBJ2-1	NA	TGCAGCGCTCGCACCAGCGGGGGCTCCTACAATGAGCAGTTCTTC	CSARTSGGSYNEQFF
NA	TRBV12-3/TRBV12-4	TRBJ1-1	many	TGTGCCAGCAGTGGTACGTTCGACACTGAAGCTTTCTTT	CASSGTFDTEAFF
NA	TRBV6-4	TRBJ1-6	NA	TGTGCCAGCAGTTACTCGATGGGGCGTAATTCACCCCTCCACTTT	CASSYSMGRNSPLHF
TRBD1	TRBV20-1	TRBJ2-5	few	TGCAGTGCTGGACAGGGGGACCAGTACTTC	CSAGQGDQYF